A single sample gave rise to the 32 T cell receptor beta chains below, sequenced in a study of blood T cell repertoires in COVID-19. Profiling relied on immunoSEQ multiplex PCR, and the TCRdb table lists in-frame clones only, not all of them. The table has 70,000 or so clones, approximately 75% seen once. The sequenced sample was peripheral blood. All receptors come from a human donor in a cohort sampled during active COVID-19.

The table lists this clone with a few counts. V and J are TRBV4-2 and TRBJ2-1, with 9 nucleotides matching TRBD2. Germline V gives CDR1 LGHNA, CDR2 YNFKEQ. This CDR3 comprises 14 residues. V lost 1 base to trimming and J lost 8 bases; unmatched junction nucleotides: 3. Here the CDR3 DNA reads TGTGCCAGCAGCCAAGGACTAGCGGTCGATGAGCAGTTCTTC. This translates into CASSQGLAVDEQFF.

This chain links TRBV11-2 with TRBJ2-2; 10 bases align to TRBD1. This CDR3 region has 16 residues. Germline CDR1 SGHAT, CDR2 FQNNGV. V lost 5 bases, J lost 6 bases, and 9 bases stayed unmatched. This CDR3 reads CASSLVGQGQAGELFF. The CDR3 bases are TGTGCCAGCAGCCTAGTGGGACAGGGGCAAGCCGGGGAGCTGTTTTTT.

In this sample, this clone turned up a few times. Different DNA sequences within this sample yield the same CDR3. This chain connects TRBV28 to TRBJ1-2; possibly TRBD1 for D (5 bases). The V end was cut by 3 bases, the J end by 3 bases, with 5 bases between. The CDR3 runs to 12 residues. Germline CDR1 MDHEN, CDR2 SYDVKM. The CDR3 spells CASSFRDYGYTF. DNA for the CDR3: TGTGCCAGCAGTTTCAGGGACTATGGCTACACCTTC.

The chain combines TRBV5-6 with TRBJ2-1, with TRBD2 matching 9 bases. This CDR3 has 13 residues. From germline, CDR1 is SGHDT and CDR2 YYEEEE. With V trimmed by 5 bases and J by 16 bases, 13 bases remained unmatched. In DNA form, the CDR3 reads TGTGCCAGCAGTTACCCCGGGACTAGCTCGGGTTTCTTC. Amino acid sequence: CASSYPGTSSGFF.

The rearrangement uses TRBV5-4 and TRBJ2-5, with unresolved D. This CDR3 region has 14 residues. V dropped 0 bases and J dropped 5 bases, with 11 bases sitting between them. CDR1 is SGHNT, CDR2 YYREEE, per germline (reference sequence). The CDR3 region is CASSLGQKSETQYF. CDR3 nucleotides: TGTGCCAGCAGCTTGGGGCAAAAATCGGAGACCCAGTACTTC. Full variable domain (rest looked up from reference TRBV5-4 and TRBJ2-5): ETGVTQSPTHLIKTRGQQVTLRCSSQSGHNTVSWYQQALGQGPQFIFQYYREEENGRGNFPPRFSGLQFPNYSSELNVNALELDDSALYLCASSLGQKSETQYFGPGTRLLVL.

The chain joins TRBV13 to TRBJ2-1; 7 bases match TRBD1. V shed 5 bases and J 4 bases; nucleotides not matched to a gene: 5. Germline V gene sequence: CDR1 PRHDT, CDR2 FYEKMQ (reference sequence). CDR3 length equals 14 residues. The CDR3 nucleotides are TGTGCCAGCAGCCAAAGACAGGGTTACAATGAGCAGTTCTTC. Its protein is CASSQRQGYNEQFF.

The rearrangement links TRBV3-1 (or the pseudogene TRBV3-2) to TRBJ1-2, with 8 bases fitting TRBD1. Germline lookup yields CDR1 LGHDT and CDR2 YNNKEL (reference sequence). J lost 2 bases, V lost 1 base, and 0 bases had no gene match. The CDR3 has 14 amino acids. CDR3 coding DNA: TGTGCCAGCAGCCAAGCAGGGGGCAACTATGGCTACACCTTC. It encodes CASSQAGGNYGYTF.

This clone was counted a single time. The gene calls are TRBV11-2 and TRBJ2-2, with 7 bases fitting TRBD1. After removal of 5 bases from V and 1 base from J, the junction contained 4 bases not matched to a gene. The germline CDR1 and CDR2 sequences are SGHAT and FQNNGV. CDR3 length: 15 amino acids. CDR3 nucleotide sequence: TGTGCCAGCAGCCGGGACAGACAGAACACCGGGGAGCTGTTTTTT. It is translated as CASSRDRQNTGELFF. The full variable domain, completed using reference TRBV11-2 and TRBJ2-2, is EAGVAQSPRYKIIEKRQSVAFWCNPISGHATLYWYQQILGQGPKLLIQFQNNGVVDDSQLPKDRFSAERLKGVDSTLKIQPAKLEDSAVYLCASSRDRQNTGELFFGEGSRLTVL.

The chain uses TRBV5-4 and TRBJ2-2; 7 bases map to TRBD1. Per germline, CDR1 SGHNT and CDR2 YYREEE (reference sequence). With V trimmed by 2 bases and J by 4 bases, 8 bases remained unmatched. The CDR3 is 16 amino acids. CDR3 sequence: CASSLGQVATTGELFF. The CDR3 DNA reads TGTGCCAGCAGCTTAGGACAGGTCGCAACCACCGGGGAGCTGTTTTTT.

The chain links TRBV11-2 to TRBJ1-2; D possibly corresponds to TRBD1 (5 bases). From germline, CDR1 is SGHAT and CDR2 FQNNGV. Trimming left V 5 bases short and J 6 bases short, with 10 bases between. This CDR3 comprises 12 residues. CDR3 nucleotides: TGTGCCAGCAGCCAAGGGGTGGATGGCTACACCTTC. It encodes CASSQGVDGYTF.

The J gene is TRBJ2-7, the V gene TRBV27; 11 bases fit TRBD2. This CDR3 has 15 residues. From germline, CDR1 is MNHEY and CDR2 SMNVEV (reference sequence). V shed 4 bases and J 0 bases; nucleotides not matched to a gene: 2. The CDR3 spells CASSWGLAVSYEQYF. The CDR3 DNA is TGTGCCAGCAGTTGGGGACTAGCGGTCTCCTACGAGCAGTACTTC.

This clone showed up just once. The chain joins TRBV6-5 to TRBJ2-4; 8 bases fit TRBD2. Germline V gene sequence: CDR1 MNHEY, CDR2 SVGAGI. After removal of 5 bases from V and 2 bases from J, the junction contained 5 bases not matched to a gene. The CDR3 contains 15 residues. The CDR3 DNA is TGTGCCAGCAGTCTAAGCGGGAGTTCCAAAAACATTCAGTACTTC. Translating it yields CASSLSGSSKNIQYF.

This clone has more than one count but fewer than ten. The CDR3 sequence: CASSFSNRENYGYTF. The CDR3 DNA is TGTGCCAGCAGTTTTTCTAACAGGGAAAACTATGGCTACACCTTC. This chain links TRBV28 with TRBJ1-2; D is perhaps TRBD1 (6 bases). CDR1 and CDR2 from the germline V gene are MDHEN and SYDVKM. The CDR3 sequence is 15 residues long. V lost 3 bases, J lost 2 bases, and 13 bases lay in between.

CDR3 sequence: CASSHTGYRQPQHF. The CDR3 DNA reads as TGTGCCAGCAGCCACACAGGGTATCGGCAGCCCCAGCATTTT. The chain carries TRBV3-1 (or the pseudogene TRBV3-2) and TRBJ1-5; a weak D match, TRBD1 (6 bases). Germline CDR1 is LGHDT and CDR2 is YNNKEL (reference sequence). V dropped 3 bases and J dropped 7 bases, with 13 bases sitting between them. This CDR3 spans 14 amino acids.

The chain couples TRBV6-5 to TRBJ2-3; 7 positions agree with TRBD1. Germline V lookup: CDR1 MNHEY, CDR2 SVGAGI. The CDR3 extends over 15 amino acids. The ends lost 6 bases at V and 0 bases at J; junction bases unmatched: 6. The DNA of the CDR3 is TGTGCCAGCAGAAGGGACAGTTCTAGCACAGATACGCAGTATTTT. Translation: CASRRDSSSTDTQYF.

Here the CDR3 reads CASSRAGFNEQFF. The DNA of the CDR3 is TGTGCCAGCAGTAGAGCAGGGTTCAATGAGCAGTTCTTC. This chain uses TRBV2 with TRBJ2-1; tentatively, D is TRBD1 (5 bases). This CDR3 is 13 amino acids long. Trimming took 5 bases from V and 6 from J, leaving 11 bases between them. Germline lookup yields CDR1 SNHLY and CDR2 FYNNEI.

V gene TRBV3-1 (or the pseudogene TRBV3-2) combines with J gene TRBJ2-5; TRBD2 matches 7 bases. Germline V gene lookup returns CDR1 LGHDT and CDR2 YNNKEL (reference sequence). The V segment lost 0 bases and the J segment 1 base; nucleotides outside the gene matches: 11. This CDR3 contains 18 residues. The CDR3 DNA follows: TGTGCCAGCAGCCAAGAACCATCTAGCGGCGGGTCCCAAGAGACCCAGTACTTC. It yields the protein CASSQEPSSGGSQETQYF.

The chain carries TRBV28 and TRBJ1-2; the D is unclear. Germline CDR1 reads MDHEN; CDR2 reads SYDVKM. The CDR3 has 14 amino acids. V lost 6 bases and J lost 4, with 15 bases in between. The CDR3 sequence: CASRPFQQSYGYTF. CDR3 DNA: TGTGCCAGCAGACCCTTCCAACAAAGCTATGGCTACACCTTC.

The chain links TRBV7-2 to TRBJ1-5; D might be TRBD1 (6 bases). The ends were cut back, 1 base at V and 2 bases at J, with 15 bases in the middle. Germline V lookup: CDR1 SGHTA, CDR2 FQGNSA. The CDR3 is made up of 17 amino acids. CDR3 DNA: TGTGCCAGCAGCTTAGTGACCCCCGGGACACGCAATCAGCCCCAGCATTTT. Protein: CASSLVTPGTRNQPQHF.

The DNA of the CDR3 is TGTGCCATCAGTGAGCCTGCCAGGGGGGTGGACGAGCAGTACTTC. It translates to CAISEPARGVDEQYF. This sequence joins TRBV10-3 and TRBJ2-7, with D possibly TRBD1 on 7 matching bases. The germline gives CDR1 ENHRY, CDR2 SYGVKD. Trimming took 2 bases from V and 5 from J, leaving 16 bases between them. CDR3 size: 15 residues.

The rearrangement links TRBV25-1 to TRBJ1-1; D uncertain. The CDR3 is made up of 14 amino acids. V shed 4 bases and J shed 4 bases, with 13 bases lying between them. Germline V gives CDR1 MGHDK, CDR2 SYGVNS. CDR3 in DNA: TGTGCCAGCAGTGGCCCCCAAAGGAGCACTGAAGCTTTCTTT. It codes for CASSGPQRSTEAFF. Looking up the rest from reference TRBV25-1 and TRBJ1-1 gives the full variable domain: EADIYQTPRYLVIGTGKKITLECSQTMGHDKMYWYQQDPGMELHLIHYSYGVNSTEKGDLSSESTVSRIRTEHFPLTLESARPSHTSQYLCASSGPQRSTEAFFGQGTRLTVV.

The rearrangement links TRBV19 to TRBJ2-2; 9 bases align to TRBD1. V was pared by 7 bases and J by 4 bases, with 7 bases of the junction left unmatched. CDR3 length: 15 residues. Germline assignment: CDR1 LNHDA and CDR2 SQIVND (reference sequence). CDR3: CASTPLTGGTGELFF. CDR3 sequence (DNA): TGTGCCAGTACCCCCCTGACAGGGGGCACCGGGGAGCTGTTTTTT.

The CDR3 sequence is CASSLPWGGSGYTF. The CDR3 DNA sequence: TGTGCCAGCAGCTTACCCTGGGGGGGATCTGGCTACACCTTC. This chain connects TRBV7-8 to TRBJ1-2; TRBD1 is a possible D gene (5 bases). V was trimmed by 2 bases and J by 7 bases, leaving 14 bases between them. The germline gives CDR1 SGHVS, CDR2 FQNEAQ. The CDR3 sequence is 14 residues long.

The chain employs TRBV3-1 (or the pseudogene TRBV3-2) and TRBJ1-6; D remains unclear. The CDR3 spans 13 residues. CDR1 is LGHDT and CDR2 is YNNKEL in the germline V gene (reference sequence). V lost 6 bases, J lost 7 bases, and 10 bases lay in between. The CDR3 spells CASRGSGNSPLHF. The CDR3 DNA reads TGTGCCAGCAGGGGGTCGGGGAATTCACCCCTCCACTTT.

This clone was observed a single time. The CDR3 coding sequence is TGTGCCAGCAGCGCCGGACAGGTCTACGAGCAGTACTTC. Its translation is CASSAGQVYEQYF. V is TRBV7-2 and J is TRBJ2-7, with 7 positions matching TRBD1. This CDR3 is built from 13 residues. Per germline, CDR1 SGHTA and CDR2 FQGNSA. Trimming took 5 bases from V and 3 from J; bases not matched to a gene: 4.

This clone has only one observation. This rearrangement joins TRBV7-2 to TRBJ2-7; tentatively, D is TRBD2 (6 bases). Trimming shortened V by 0 bases and J by 0 bases, and 12 bases separated the two germline ends. There are 16 residues in the CDR3. Germline-derived CDR1 and CDR2 are SGHTA and FQGNSA. CDR3 protein: CASSLARSGYSYEQYF. The CDR3, as DNA: TGTGCCAGCAGCTTAGCCCGTAGCGGTTACTCCTACGAGCAGTACTTC. The full variable domain, with the rest looked up from reference TRBV7-2 and TRBJ2-7, is GAGVSQSPSNKVTEKGKDVELRCDPISGHTALYWYRQSLGQGLEFLIYFQGNSAPDKSGLPSDRFSAERTGGSVSTLTIQRTQQEDSAVYLCASSLARSGYSYEQYFGPGTRLTVT.

The chain uses TRBV5-4 and TRBJ2-7; D gene unclear. Germline CDR1 reads SGHNT; CDR2 reads YYREEE (reference sequence). V lost 0 bases and J lost 0, with 10 bases in between. This CDR3 comprises 15 residues. CDR3 DNA: TGTGCCAGCAGCTTGGGCCAGGCCCTCTCCTACGAGCAGTACTTC. Its protein product is CASSLGQALSYEQYF. Drawing the rest from reference TRBV5-4 and TRBJ2-7, the complete variable domain is ETGVTQSPTHLIKTRGQQVTLRCSSQSGHNTVSWYQQALGQGPQFIFQYYREEENGRGNFPPRFSGLQFPNYSSELNVNALELDDSALYLCASSLGQALSYEQYFGPGTRLTVT.

This rearrangement joins TRBV19 to TRBJ1-1; no definite D call. Germline CDR1 LNHDA, CDR2 SQIVND (reference sequence). The CDR3 totals 13 residues. Trimming took off 5 bases at V and 1 base at J, with 8 bases between the two ends. This CDR3 is CASSQNRNTEAFF. The CDR3, as DNA: TGTGCCAGTAGTCAAAACAGGAACACTGAAGCTTTCTTT.

Notes on this clone: Relative to the germline gene, one junction end is altered; a read error may explain this. CDR3 region: CASSQEDRGTEAFF. The CDR3 DNA sequence: TGCGCCAGCAGTCAAGAGGACAGGGGCACTGAAGCTTTCTTT. The chain is built from TRBV4-1 and TRBJ1-1, with 9 bases aligning to TRBD1. This CDR3 region has 14 residues. CDR1 is MGHRA and CDR2 is YSYEKL in the germline V gene.

The chain combines TRBV7-2 with TRBJ2-5; the match to TRBD2 covers 8 bases. CDR3 length: 14 residues. The V gene's germline CDR1 is SGHTA and CDR2 FQGNSA. The junction had 3 bases not matched to a gene; V was cut back by 5 bases and J by 1 base. CDR3 coding DNA: TGTGCCAGCAGCGGCGGGACTAGCCAAGAGACCCAGTACTTC. It specifies CASSGGTSQETQYF.

CDR3 DNA: TGTGCCAGCAGCTCGGACTATTTCTCCTACGAGCAGTACTTC. Translation: CASSSDYFSYEQYF. The V gene is TRBV7-2, the J gene TRBJ2-7, with D possibly matching TRBD2 (6 bases). V was shortened by 4 bases and J by 0 bases, with 10 bases between the two germline ends. Germline CDR1 is SGHTA and CDR2 is FQGNSA. The CDR3 length is 14 residues.

The rearrangement links TRBV24-1 to TRBJ2-5; no reliable D call. CDR1 is KGHDR and CDR2 is SFDVKD in the germline V gene. This CDR3 is 12 amino acids long. The ends were cut back, 0 bases at V and 7 bases at J, with 5 bases in the middle. CDR3 amino acids: CATSDLGWTQYF. Written as DNA, the CDR3 is TGTGCCACCAGTGATTTGGGCTGGACCCAGTACTTC.